This T cell receptor beta chain was sequenced in a study of blood T cell repertoires in COVID-19. Clones were sequenced by immunoSEQ multiplex PCR, and TCRdb holds only the in-frame ones, with some missing. Found here are over 100,000 clones, roughly 83% of them singletons; the top ten hold 18%. V lost 5 bases and J 7 bases, leaving 12 bases between the germline ends. CDR1 is LGHDT, CDR2 YNNKEL, per germline (reference sequence). The CDR3 consists of 13 residues. This receptor was taken from a woman aged 60 to 75 with acute or convalescent COVID-19. Sample: peripheral blood. The chain couples TRBV3-1 (or the pseudogene TRBV3-2) to TRBJ2-1; a weak D match, TRBD2 (6 bases). The CDR3 here is CASSSFRGNEQFF. CDR3 in DNA: TGTGCCAGCAGCTCCTTCCGGGGGAATGAGCAGTTCTTC.